These 15 T cell receptor beta chains were sequenced from one sample in a study of T-cell reconstitution after alpha-beta-depleted transplantation in children. A TCRbeta library incorporating unique molecular identifiers was prepared. In TCRdb, the PCR reads were re-called with MiXCR into one record per CDR3 protein. The sample yields around 400,000 distinct CDR3 sequences, approximately 20% seen once. The source was PBMCs from the stem cell graft donor, collected from the stem cell graft. These receptors were obtained from a human donor who donated a stem cell graft to a child with acute myeloid leukemia.

The V gene is TRBV3-1, the J gene TRBJ2-2; weak D call: TRBD1 (5 bases). Trimming left V 3 bases short and J 4 bases short, with 15 bases between. This CDR3 contains 16 residues. Germline V gives CDR1 LGHDT, CDR2 YNNKEL (reference sequence). The CDR3 DNA reads as TGTGCCAGCAGCCAGATCGGGCAGGGAATCACCGGGGAGCTGTTTTTT. It is translated as CASSQIGQGITGELFF.

The rearrangement uses TRBV20-1 and TRBJ2-7; possible D gene TRBD2, 6 bases. CDR1 and CDR2 from the germline V gene are DFQATT and SNEGSKA (reference sequence). Trimming took off 5 bases at V and 6 bases at J, with 23 bases between the two ends. The CDR3 totals 15 residues. The CDR3 DNA follows: TGCAGTGCTCCTAAGGAGGGAGTGTTGTTTTCCGAGCAGTACTTC. As protein: CSAPKEGVLFSEQYF.

The chain carries TRBV28 and TRBJ2-3, with D tentatively TRBD1 (6 bases). Trimming stripped 3 bases from V and 2 bases from J, with 12 bases between. The CDR3 contains 15 residues. Germline values: CDR1 MDHEN, CDR2 SYDVKM. The CDR3 is CASSFRGDFTDTQYF. For the CDR3, the DNA is TGTGCCAGCAGTTTCAGGGGAGATTTCACAGATACGCAGTATTTT.

This rearrangement joins TRBV2 to TRBJ1-5; possibly TRBD1 for D (5 bases). Per the germline V gene, CDR1 is SNHLY and CDR2 is FYNNEI. Trimming shortened V by 2 bases and J by 5 bases, and 7 bases separated the two germline ends. The CDR3 is 13 residues long. The CDR3 DNA follows: TGTGCCAGCAGTGAATCAGGGTATCAGCCCCAGCATTTT. Translation: CASSESGYQPQHF.

This clonotype showed up many times. The chain has TRBV12-3 or TRBV12-4 and TRBJ2-7; TRBD1 matches at 7 bases. V dropped 3 bases and J dropped 3; count of bases not matched to a gene: 2. The CDR3 has 13 residues. The CDR3 here is CASSLPGGYEQYF. CDR3 nucleotides: TGTGCCAGCAGTTTGCCAGGGGGCTACGAGCAGTACTTC.

The chain is built from TRBV5-1 and TRBJ2-7; 8 bases align to TRBD1. Per the germline V gene, CDR1 is SGHRS and CDR2 is YFSETQ. V shed 4 bases, J shed 3 bases, and the junction held 12 bases outside the gene matches. The CDR3 spans 16 residues. CDR3 DNA: TGCGCCAGCAGCCCCGGCCGGGACAGGAAGAGCTACGAGCAGTACTTC. It translates to CASSPGRDRKSYEQYF.

The CDR3 loop is CASSQVGYGYTF. The CDR3 nucleotides are TGTGCCAGCAGCCAAGTGGGTTATGGCTACACCTTC. The V and J genes are TRBV3-1 and TRBJ1-2; D gene uncertain. The CDR3 has 12 residues. Trimming took 1 base from V and 5 from J, leaving 5 bases between them. Germline assignment: CDR1 LGHDT and CDR2 YNNKEL (reference sequence).

This clonotype has just a few counts. As DNA, the CDR3 is TGTGCCAGCAGTTTGGGGGCCGTATACCCCGGGAACAATGAGCAGTTCTTC. Translation gives CASSLGAVYPGNNEQFF. The chain uses TRBV28 and TRBJ2-1, with D possibly TRBD1 on 6 matching bases. Trimming took off 3 bases at V and 5 bases at J, with 20 bases between the two ends. CDR3 length: 17 residues. Germline CDR1 reads MDHEN; CDR2 reads SYDVKM.

The rearrangement joins TRBV6-1 to TRBJ2-3, with 9 bases fitting TRBD2. This CDR3 has 18 amino acids. Germline CDR1 is MNHNS and CDR2 is SASEGT. V lost 5 bases to trimming and J lost 5 bases; unmatched junction nucleotides: 17. The CDR3 spells CASSRGKLAGALRDTQYF. In nucleotides, the CDR3 is TGTGCCAGCAGTCGGGGAAAGTTAGCGGGAGCACTGAGAGATACGCAGTATTTT.

The genes are TRBV18 and TRBJ2-1; a weak D match, TRBD2 (6 bases). CDR1 and CDR2 from the germline V gene are KGHSH and LQKENI. The CDR3 is 16 residues long. The V and J ends lost 4 bases and 4 bases respectively, with 17 bases between them. In DNA, the CDR3 is TGTGCCAGCTCACTTCGGACTACCAGTATTTACAATGAGCAGTTCTTC. Translation: CASSLRTTSIYNEQFF.

The chain combines TRBV24-1 with TRBJ2-3, with 13 bases matching TRBD2. The CDR3 has 14 residues. Per germline, CDR1 KGHDR and CDR2 SFDVKD. Trimming at V came to 6 bases and at J to 11 bases, leaving 7 bases not matched to a gene. CDR3 sequence reads: CATSKLAGGPKQYF. CDR3 nucleotide sequence: TGTGCCACCAGTAAACTAGCGGGAGGGCCTAAGCAGTATTTT.

This clonotype has ten or more counts. V is TRBV12-3 or TRBV12-4 and J is TRBJ2-5; 9 positions agree with TRBD2. The CDR3 is 14 residues long. With 3 bases clipped from V and 5 bases from J, the junction kept 4 bases outside the gene matches. CDR3 DNA sequence: TGTGCCAGCAGTTTTGCGGGAGGGGCTGAGACCCAGTACTTC. Amino acid sequence: CASSFAGGAETQYF.

V usage is TRBV19 and J usage is TRBJ2-1; D may be TRBD1 (6 bases). CDR1 is LNHDA, CDR2 SQIVND, per germline (reference sequence). Trimming stripped 9 bases from V and 4 bases from J, with 13 bases between. CDR3 length equals 13 residues. Written as DNA, the CDR3 is TGTGCCAGCGAACAGGGAAAATACAATGAGCAGTTCTTC. Residues: CASEQGKYNEQFF.

This clonotype showed up just once. The V call is TRBV27, the J call TRBJ2-2; TRBD1 might be the D (6 bases). Trimming took 8 bases from V and 4 from J, leaving 11 bases between them. CDR1 is MNHEY, CDR2 SMNVEV, per germline (reference sequence). This CDR3 has 13 residues. DNA for the CDR3: TGTGCCAGCCCAGGGGCCAGCACCGGGGAGCTGTTTTTT. This encodes CASPGASTGELFF.

This clonotype came up many times. The chain links TRBV20-1 to TRBJ2-7; a possible D gene is TRBD2 (6 bases). In germline, CDR1 is DFQATT, CDR2 SNEGSKA (reference sequence). Trimming stripped 1 base from V and 3 bases from J, with 10 bases between. The CDR3 consists of 13 residues. In nucleotides, the CDR3 is TGCAGTGCTAGAGTTGAGGGAGGCTACGAGCAGTACTTC. Translation: CSARVEGGYEQYF.